A selection of T cell receptor beta chains follows, all from one sample in a study of T cells in Graves' hyperthyroidism and ophthalmopathy. TCRdb redid the calling of the multiplex PCR reads with MiXCR, one entry per CDR3 protein. Of fewer than 650,000 distinct CDR3 sequences listed, roughly 14% were seen once; the top ten hold around 4.5%. The sample consisted of blood. These receptors originate from a woman between 35 and 50 years old with Graves' ophthalmopathy. CDR3s include the opening cysteine and the closing phenylalanine or tryptophan. The order of the fields is V gene, J gene, D gene, clone size, CDR3 DNA, CDR3 protein. The D gene is left open where the match is weak. A row's size may be missing; if present it is once, few, many or a size class.

v_call: TRBV28
j_call: TRBJ2-7
d_call: NA
clone_size: many
cdr3_nt: TGTGCCAGCAGTTCCACCGGGACATACTACGAGCAGTACTTC
cdr3_aa: CASSSTGTYYEQYF

v_call: TRBV7-9
j_call: TRBJ1-2
d_call: TRBD1
clone_size: many
cdr3_nt: TGTGCCAGCAGCTTAGTGGACAGGCAAGCCCTCTATGGCTACACCTTC
cdr3_aa: CASSLVDRQALYGYTF

v_call: TRBV7-2
j_call: TRBJ1-2
d_call: TRBD1
clone_size: few
cdr3_nt: TGTGCCAGCCAGACTCCCGGGACAGGTTATGGCTACACCTTC
cdr3_aa: CASQTPGTGYGYTF

v_call: TRBV15
j_call: TRBJ1-2
d_call: TRBD1
clone_size: many
cdr3_nt: TGTGCCACCAGCAAAGCAGCCCGGGACAGTTATGGCTACACCTTC
cdr3_aa: CATSKAARDSYGYTF

v_call: TRBV7-9
j_call: TRBJ1-5
d_call: NA
clone_size: NA
cdr3_nt: TGTGCCAGCAGCTTTGAAGATCAGCCCCAGCATTTT
cdr3_aa: CASSFEDQPQHF

v_call: TRBV7-2
j_call: TRBJ2-7
d_call: NA
clone_size: NA
cdr3_nt: TGTGCCAGCAGCACAAACTACGGCTCCTACGAGCAGTACTTC
cdr3_aa: CASSTNYGSYEQYF

v_call: TRBV18
j_call: TRBJ1-5
d_call: NA
clone_size: few
cdr3_nt: TGTGCCAGCTCACCAGGTAGAGTGGATCAGCCCCAGCATTTT
cdr3_aa: CASSPGRVDQPQHF

v_call: TRBV30
j_call: TRBJ1-5
d_call: NA
clone_size: many
cdr3_nt: TGTGCCTGGAGTGGTGATGACGAACAGGGTGATCGCAATCAGCCCCAGCATTTT
cdr3_aa: CAWSGDDEQGDRNQPQHF

v_call: TRBV27
j_call: TRBJ2-7
d_call: NA
clone_size: many
cdr3_nt: TGTGCCAGCAGTCCTCTGGACACCCGCTCCTACGAGCAGTACTTC
cdr3_aa: CASSPLDTRSYEQYF

v_call: TRBV18
j_call: TRBJ1-2
d_call: NA
clone_size: NA
cdr3_nt: TGTGCCAGCTCATCCGCCCGGGACACCGTATATGGCTACACCTTC
cdr3_aa: CASSSARDTVYGYTF

v_call: TRBV28
j_call: TRBJ2-2
d_call: NA
clone_size: many
cdr3_nt: TGTGCCAGCACCTCAGCGCTCCGAAACACCGGGGAGCTGTTTTTT
cdr3_aa: CASTSALRNTGELFF

v_call: TRBV29-1
j_call: TRBJ2-2
d_call: TRBD2
clone_size: NA
cdr3_nt: TGCAGCGTTGAGACTAGCGGGACCTTAAACACCGGGGAGCTGTTTTTT
cdr3_aa: CSVETSGTLNTGELFF

v_call: TRBV7-9
j_call: TRBJ1-2
d_call: NA
clone_size: many
cdr3_nt: TGTGCCAGCACCCTAGGGTCTGGCTACACCTTC
cdr3_aa: CASTLGSGYTF

v_call: TRBV12-3/TRBV12-4
j_call: TRBJ1-3
d_call: NA
clone_size: many
cdr3_nt: TGTGCCAGCAGTTTATTCGGCAGCCATGGAAACACCATATATTTT
cdr3_aa: CASSLFGSHGNTIYF

v_call: TRBV20-1
j_call: TRBJ2-2
d_call: TRBD2
clone_size: NA
cdr3_nt: TGCAGTGCTAGAGACAGGAGCGGGAGGTCCGGGGAGCTGTTTTTT
cdr3_aa: CSARDRSGRSGELFF

v_call: TRBV27
j_call: TRBJ2-5
d_call: TRBD1
clone_size: many
cdr3_nt: TGTGCCAGCAGTTTATCGGGAACAGGGGGCTGGGAGACCCAGTACTTC
cdr3_aa: CASSLSGTGGWETQYF

v_call: TRBV12-3/TRBV12-4
j_call: TRBJ1-1
d_call: NA
clone_size: many
cdr3_nt: TGTGCCAGCAGTTTGTGGAGGGAGACTTTGAACACTGAAGCTTTCTTT
cdr3_aa: CASSLWRETLNTEAFF

v_call: TRBV20-1
j_call: TRBJ1-1
d_call: NA
clone_size: many
cdr3_nt: TGCAGTGCTAGAGACACAGTGAACACTGAAGCTTTCTTT
cdr3_aa: CSARDTVNTEAFF

v_call: TRBV6-1
j_call: TRBJ2-3
d_call: TRBD2
clone_size: once
cdr3_nt: TGTGCCAGCAGTGAGCCGGGACTAAGCACAGATACGCAGTATTTT
cdr3_aa: CASSEPGLSTDTQYF

v_call: TRBV30
j_call: TRBJ1-3
d_call: NA
clone_size: few
cdr3_nt: TGTGCCTGGACACCAGGGTCCGTCGGAAACACCATATATTTT
cdr3_aa: CAWTPGSVGNTIYF

v_call: TRBV12-5
j_call: TRBJ1-5
d_call: NA
clone_size: many
cdr3_nt: TGTGCTAGTGGTCGGGGGATCCAGCCCCAGCATTTT
cdr3_aa: CASGRGIQPQHF

v_call: TRBV18
j_call: TRBJ1-3
d_call: NA
clone_size: NA
cdr3_nt: TGTGCCAGCTCACCAACAGGGATTAGAAACACCATATATTTT
cdr3_aa: CASSPTGIRNTIYF